Below are 19 T cell receptor beta chains sequenced from a single sample in a study of blood T cell repertoires in COVID-19. Clones were read by immunoSEQ multiplex PCR, and TCRdb kept only the in-frame ones, dropping some. The data hold roughly 240,000 clones, with around four fifths observed a single time. Sequenced sample: peripheral blood. The receptors were gathered from a woman aged 70-85 years with acute or convalescent COVID-19.

The rearrangement joins TRBV7-2 to TRBJ2-3; 8 nucleotides line up with TRBD1. V was clipped by 5 bases and J by 1 base; unmatched bases: 5. Germline V gene lookup returns CDR1 SGHTA and CDR2 FQGNSA. The CDR3 totals 15 residues. This chain's CDR3 is CASSTGQVRTDTQYF. For the CDR3, the DNA is TGTGCCAGCAGCACGGGACAGGTCCGCACAGATACGCAGTATTTT.

This CDR3 is CASSREAVAGNTIYF. The CDR3 bases are TGTGCCAGCTCCAGGGAGGCGGTGGCTGGAAACACCATATATTTT. This sequence joins TRBV2 and TRBJ1-3; a weak D match, TRBD1 (5 bases). Deletions cut 8 bases from V and 2 bases from J, with 16 bases between. CDR1 is SNHLY, CDR2 FYNNEI, per germline. The CDR3 contains 15 residues.

Note on this clone: Distinct nucleotide sequences in the sample also encode this CDR3. The chain carries TRBV18 and TRBJ2-5, with 15 bases matching TRBD2. This CDR3 spans 16 amino acids. Germline assignment: CDR1 KGHSH and CDR2 LQKENI. Unmatched junction bases numbered 0, after V lost 0 bases and J lost 4 bases. Here the CDR3 reads CASSPPGLAGGETQYF. CDR3 DNA sequence: TGTGCCAGCTCACCACCGGGACTAGCGGGGGGAGAGACCCAGTACTTC.

V gene TRBV3-1 (or the pseudogene TRBV3-2) combines with J gene TRBJ1-1, with unresolved D. The CDR3 has 12 residues. V lost 3 bases and J 8 bases, leaving 10 bases between the germline ends. The germline V gene has CDR1 LGHDT and CDR2 YNNKEL (reference sequence). The CDR3 loop reads CASSQGVREAFF. The CDR3 DNA sequence: TGTGCCAGCAGCCAGGGAGTTAGGGAAGCTTTCTTT.

This clone was picked up one time. The V and J genes are TRBV19 and TRBJ2-5; 7 positions agree with TRBD2. Germline V gene sequence: CDR1 LNHDA, CDR2 SQIVND (reference sequence). The CDR3 is 13 amino acids. J was trimmed by 5 bases and V by 7 bases; bases with no gene match: 7. The chain's CDR3 is CASKASRGETQYF. In DNA form, the CDR3 reads TGTGCCAGTAAGGCTTCGCGGGGGGAGACCCAGTACTTC.

The chain couples TRBV3-1 (or the pseudogene TRBV3-2) to TRBJ2-3, with TRBD2 matching 11 bases. The J segment lost 3 bases and the V segment lost 10 bases, leaving 9 bases of the junction unmatched. Germline V gene sequence: CDR1 LGHDT, CDR2 YNNKEL (reference sequence). The CDR3 is made up of 15 amino acids. The CDR3 DNA follows: TGTGCCACTGTTAGCGGGGGGGCCTTGACAGATACGCAGTATTTT. This encodes CATVSGGALTDTQYF.

The rearrangement uses TRBV30 and TRBJ1-2; D is undetermined. Germline V gene sequence: CDR1 GTSNPN, CDR2 SVGIG (reference sequence). The CDR3 runs to 12 residues. The V end was cut by 2 bases, the J end by 3 bases, with 7 bases between. CDR3: CAWSYRDYGYTF. CDR3 coding DNA: TGTGCCTGGAGTTACCGGGACTATGGCTACACCTTC.

Points on this clone: The junction differs from germline at one of its ends, possibly a read error. The chain combines TRBV10-2 with TRBJ2-3; 9 bases fit TRBD2. The CDR3 has 15 amino acids. Germline CDR1 WSHSY, CDR2 SAAADI. This chain's CDR3 is CASSKSSGVADTQYF. CDR3 DNA: TGCGCCAGCAGTAAGTCTAGCGGGGTAGCAGATACGCAGTATTTT.

The chain links TRBV6-5 to TRBJ1-2; D gene unclear. Germline values: CDR1 MNHEY, CDR2 SVGAGI. There are 15 residues in the CDR3. V was shortened by 4 bases and J by 7 bases, with 19 bases between the two germline ends. The CDR3 loop is CASSSSLWQASGYTF. CDR3 DNA: TGTGCCAGCAGTTCTTCTCTGTGGCAGGCGAGTGGCTACACCTTC.

CDR3 loop: CASSQAQPVNGYTF. The CDR3 DNA sequence: TGTGCCAGCAGCCAAGCACAGCCGGTCAATGGCTACACCTTC. The chain has TRBV3-1 (or the pseudogene TRBV3-2) and TRBJ1-2, with unresolved D. The CDR3 totals 14 residues. V gave up 1 base and J gave up 6 bases, with 12 bases separating them. Looked up from germline, CDR1 is LGHDT and CDR2 is YNNKEL (reference sequence).

This clone came up once. The rearrangement links TRBV12-3 or TRBV12-4 to TRBJ2-7; TRBD1 agrees at 8 bases. Trimming removed 6 bases from V and 7 bases from J; junction bases left unmatched: 8. The CDR3 runs to 13 residues. CDR3 DNA sequence: TGTGCCAGCAGCGACAGGGGTTTGCGGGAGCAGTACTTC. This sequence encodes CASSDRGLREQYF.

This clone has just a few counts. The chain combines TRBV7-9 with TRBJ1-1; tentative D call: TRBD1 (5 bases). Trimming took off 3 bases at V and 1 base at J, with 12 bases between the two ends. This CDR3 contains 15 residues. The germline gives CDR1 SEHNR, CDR2 FQNEAQ (reference sequence). DNA for the CDR3: TGTGCCAGCAGCTTGAAGGGGTTCGGGAACACTGAAGCTTTCTTT. Amino acids: CASSLKGFGNTEAFF.

The chain employs TRBV30 and TRBJ2-7, with a possible D match to TRBD1 (5 bases). Deletions cut 0 bases from V and 3 bases from J, with 9 bases between. Germline V gene sequence: CDR1 GTSNPN, CDR2 SVGIG (reference sequence). The CDR3 runs to 13 residues. CDR3 in amino acids: CAWSVRRVYEQYF. The CDR3 DNA reads as TGTGCCTGGAGTGTACGCAGGGTCTACGAGCAGTACTTC.

The chain couples TRBV3-1 (or the pseudogene TRBV3-2) to TRBJ1-2; TRBD1 aligns across 7 bases. This CDR3 spans 13 amino acids. V shed 1 base and J 7 bases; nucleotides not matched to a gene: 3. Germline V CDR1 and CDR2: LGHDT, YNNKEL (reference sequence). CDR3 loop: CASSQGQGFGYTF. DNA for the CDR3: TGTGCCAGCAGCCAAGGACAGGGATTTGGCTACACCTTC.

The CDR3 nucleotides are TGTGCCAGCAGCTTGGTGACTGGAAATCAGCCCCAGCATTTT. Protein: CASSLVTGNQPQHF. This chain links TRBV5-5 with TRBJ1-5, with D uncertain. CDR1 is SGHKS and CDR2 is YYEKEE in the germline V gene (reference sequence). Trimming pared 0 bases from V and 4 bases from J, leaving 8 bases between. The CDR3 consists of 14 residues.

The rearrangement links TRBV4-2 to TRBJ1-2; D may be TRBD1 (6 bases). Trimming removed 4 bases at V and 2 bases at J, with 11 bases between. The CDR3 spans 14 residues. Germline CDR1 reads LGHNA; CDR2 reads YNFKEQ. For the CDR3, the DNA is TGTGCCAGCAGCCCTATACAGGGAAACTATGGCTACACCTTC. This codes for CASSPIQGNYGYTF.

The chain couples TRBV3-1 (or the pseudogene TRBV3-2) to TRBJ1-6; D gene uncertain. The germline V gene encodes CDR1 LGHDT and CDR2 YNNKEL (reference sequence). The CDR3 sequence is 13 residues long. V dropped 1 base and J dropped 7 bases, with 5 bases sitting between them. Written as DNA, the CDR3 is TGTGCCAGCAGCCAAGTCCGGAATTCACCCCTCCACTTT. Encoded protein: CASSQVRNSPLHF.

This clone has only a few counts. The chain links TRBV6-5 to TRBJ1-5; D may be TRBD1 (6 bases). V was trimmed by 5 bases and J by 4 bases, leaving 9 bases between them. CDR1 MNHEY and CDR2 SVGAGI come from the germline V gene. The CDR3 spans 13 residues. The CDR3 coding sequence is TGTGCCAGCAGTCGGGACAAGAATCAGCCCCAGCATTTT. Translating gives CASSRDKNQPQHF.

About this clone itself: Other DNA sequences of this sample code for an identical CDR3. V gene TRBV7-2 combines with J gene TRBJ1-4; no definite D call. CDR1 and CDR2 from the germline V gene are SGHTA and FQGNSA. Trimming removed 2 bases at V and 5 bases at J, with 6 bases between. The CDR3 extends over 13 amino acids. Here the CDR3 reads CASSLRENEKLFF. CDR3 in DNA: TGTGCCAGCAGCTTAAGAGAAAATGAAAAACTGTTTTTT.